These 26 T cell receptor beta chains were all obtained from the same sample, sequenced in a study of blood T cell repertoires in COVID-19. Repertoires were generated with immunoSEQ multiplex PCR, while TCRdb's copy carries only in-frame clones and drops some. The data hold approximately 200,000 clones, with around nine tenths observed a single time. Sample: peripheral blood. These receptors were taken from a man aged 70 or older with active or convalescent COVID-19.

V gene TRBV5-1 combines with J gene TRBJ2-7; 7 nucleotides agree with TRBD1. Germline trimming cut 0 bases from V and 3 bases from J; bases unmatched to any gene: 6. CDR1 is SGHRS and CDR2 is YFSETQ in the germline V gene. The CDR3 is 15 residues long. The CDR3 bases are TGCGCCAGCAGCTTGGGGAACCGGGACAGCTACGAGCAGTACTTC. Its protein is CASSLGNRDSYEQYF. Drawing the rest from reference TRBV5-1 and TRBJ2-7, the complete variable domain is KAGVTQTPRYLIKTRGQQVTLSCSPISGHRSVSWYQQTPGQGLQFLFEYFSETQRNKGNFPGRFSGRQFSNSRSEMNVSTLELGDSALYLCASSLGNRDSYEQYFGPGTRLTVT.

CDR3 coding DNA: TGTGCCAGCAGCTTAGAGGACAGAAACAATTCACCCCTCCACTTT. Its protein product is CASSLEDRNNSPLHF. This rearrangement joins TRBV7-6 to TRBJ1-6; weak D call: TRBD1 (6 bases). In germline, CDR1 is SGHVS, CDR2 FNYEAQ. This CDR3 is 15 amino acids long. V shed 1 base and J shed 7 bases, with 11 bases lying between them.

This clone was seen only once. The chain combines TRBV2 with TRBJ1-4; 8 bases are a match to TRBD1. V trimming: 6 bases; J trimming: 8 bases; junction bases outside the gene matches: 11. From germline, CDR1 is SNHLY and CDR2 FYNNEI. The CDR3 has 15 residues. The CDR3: CASRATGVIGEKLFF. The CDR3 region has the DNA TGTGCCAGCAGAGCGACAGGGGTCATCGGGGAAAAACTGTTTTTT.

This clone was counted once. CDR3 DNA: TGTGCCAGCAGCTACTCGCCCCAAGAGACCCAGTACTTC. Translating gives CASSYSPQETQYF. V is TRBV7-2 and J is TRBJ2-5; D call uncertain. This CDR3 contains 13 residues. Per germline, CDR1 SGHTA and CDR2 FQGNSA. V was pared by 4 bases and J by 1 base, with 7 bases between.

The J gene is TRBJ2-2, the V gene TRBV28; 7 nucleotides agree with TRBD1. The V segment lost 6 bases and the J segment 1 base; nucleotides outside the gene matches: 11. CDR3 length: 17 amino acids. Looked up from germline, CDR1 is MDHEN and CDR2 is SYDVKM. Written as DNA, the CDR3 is TGTGCCAGCAGAGGCGCCTCCTGGACAGGGAACACCGGGGAGCTGTTTTTT. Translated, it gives CASRGASWTGNTGELFF.

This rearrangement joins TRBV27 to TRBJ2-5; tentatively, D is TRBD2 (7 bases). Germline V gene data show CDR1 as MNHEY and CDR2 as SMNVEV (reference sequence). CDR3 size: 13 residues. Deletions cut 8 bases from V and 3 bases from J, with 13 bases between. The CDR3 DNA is TGTGCCAGCCGGAGGGGGGGAAAAGAGACCCAGTACTTC. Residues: CASRRGGKETQYF.

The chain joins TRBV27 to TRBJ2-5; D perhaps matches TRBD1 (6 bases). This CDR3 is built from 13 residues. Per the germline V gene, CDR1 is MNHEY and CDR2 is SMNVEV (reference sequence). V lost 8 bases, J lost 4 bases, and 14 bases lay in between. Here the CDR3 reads CASQGHGRETQYF. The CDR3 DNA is TGTGCCAGCCAGGGGCATGGGAGAGAGACCCAGTACTTC.

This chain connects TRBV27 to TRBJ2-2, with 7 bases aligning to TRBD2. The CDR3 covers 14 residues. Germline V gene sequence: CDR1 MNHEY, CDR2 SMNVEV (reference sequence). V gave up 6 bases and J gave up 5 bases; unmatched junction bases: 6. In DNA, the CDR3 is TGTGCCAGCAGGGAGCGGGGTATGACCGGGGAGCTGTTTTTT. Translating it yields CASRERGMTGELFF.

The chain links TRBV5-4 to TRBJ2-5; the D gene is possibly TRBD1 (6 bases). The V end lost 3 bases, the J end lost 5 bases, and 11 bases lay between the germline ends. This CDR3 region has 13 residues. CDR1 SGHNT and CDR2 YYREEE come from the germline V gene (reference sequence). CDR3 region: CASSSTGQETQYF. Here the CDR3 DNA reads TGTGCCAGCAGCTCTACAGGGCAGGAGACCCAGTACTTC.

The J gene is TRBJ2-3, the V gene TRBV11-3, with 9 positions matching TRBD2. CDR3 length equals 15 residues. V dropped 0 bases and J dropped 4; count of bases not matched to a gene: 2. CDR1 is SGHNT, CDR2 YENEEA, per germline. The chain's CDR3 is CASSLEAGGPDTQYF. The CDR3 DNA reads TGTGCCAGCAGCTTAGAAGCGGGAGGCCCAGATACGCAGTATTTT.

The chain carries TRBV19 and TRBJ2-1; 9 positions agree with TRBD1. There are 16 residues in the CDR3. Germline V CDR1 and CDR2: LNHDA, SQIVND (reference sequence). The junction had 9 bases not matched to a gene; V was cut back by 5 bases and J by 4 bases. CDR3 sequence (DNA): TGTGCCAGTAGTGTACTTACAGGGGGCCAGTACAATGAGCAGTTCTTC. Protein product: CASSVLTGGQYNEQFF.

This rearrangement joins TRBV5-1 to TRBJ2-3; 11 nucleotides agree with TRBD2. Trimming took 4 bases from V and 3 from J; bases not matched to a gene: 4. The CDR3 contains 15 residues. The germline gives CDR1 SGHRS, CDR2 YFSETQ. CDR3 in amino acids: CASSRGTSGTDTQYF. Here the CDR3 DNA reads TGCGCCAGCAGCAGAGGGACTAGCGGTACAGATACGCAGTATTTT.

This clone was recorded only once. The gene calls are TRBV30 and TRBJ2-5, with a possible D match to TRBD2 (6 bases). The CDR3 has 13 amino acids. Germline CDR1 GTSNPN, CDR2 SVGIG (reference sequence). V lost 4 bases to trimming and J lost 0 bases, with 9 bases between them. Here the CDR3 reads CAWKGGYQETQYF. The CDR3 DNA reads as TGTGCCTGGAAAGGAGGGTACCAAGAGACCCAGTACTTC.

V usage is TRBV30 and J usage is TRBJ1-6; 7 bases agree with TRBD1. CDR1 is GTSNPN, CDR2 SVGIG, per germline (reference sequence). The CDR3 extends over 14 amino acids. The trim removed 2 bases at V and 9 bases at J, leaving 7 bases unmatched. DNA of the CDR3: TGTGCCTGGAGTAGAGGGGCAGGGGGTTCACCCCTCCACTTT. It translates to CAWSRGAGGSPLHF.

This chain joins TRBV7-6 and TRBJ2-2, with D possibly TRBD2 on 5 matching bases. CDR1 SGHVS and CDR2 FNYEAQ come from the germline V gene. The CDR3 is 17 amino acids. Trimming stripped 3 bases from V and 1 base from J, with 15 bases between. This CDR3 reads CASSLISMAGNTGELFF. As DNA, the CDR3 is TGTGCCAGCAGCTTGATCTCGATGGCGGGGAACACCGGGGAGCTGTTTTTT.

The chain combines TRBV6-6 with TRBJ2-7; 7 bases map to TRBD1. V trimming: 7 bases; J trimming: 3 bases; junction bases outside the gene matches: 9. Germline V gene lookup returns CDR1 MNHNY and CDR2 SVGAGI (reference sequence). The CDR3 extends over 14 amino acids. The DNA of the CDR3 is TGTGCCAGCACCCATCGACAGGGATTCTACGAGCAGTACTTC. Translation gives CASTHRQGFYEQYF.

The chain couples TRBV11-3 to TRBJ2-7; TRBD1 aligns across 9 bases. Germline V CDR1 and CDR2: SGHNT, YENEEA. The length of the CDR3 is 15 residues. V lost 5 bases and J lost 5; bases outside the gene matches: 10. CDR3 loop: CASSLTGTGLNEQYF. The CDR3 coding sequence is TGTGCCAGCAGCCTTACCGGGACAGGGTTAAACGAGCAGTACTTC.

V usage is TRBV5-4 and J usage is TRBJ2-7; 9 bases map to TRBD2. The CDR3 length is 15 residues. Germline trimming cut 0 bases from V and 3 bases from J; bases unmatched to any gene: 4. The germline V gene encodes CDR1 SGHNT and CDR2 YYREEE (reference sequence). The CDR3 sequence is CASSLGLAESYEQYF. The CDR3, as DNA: TGTGCCAGCAGCTTGGGACTAGCGGAGAGCTACGAGCAGTACTTC.

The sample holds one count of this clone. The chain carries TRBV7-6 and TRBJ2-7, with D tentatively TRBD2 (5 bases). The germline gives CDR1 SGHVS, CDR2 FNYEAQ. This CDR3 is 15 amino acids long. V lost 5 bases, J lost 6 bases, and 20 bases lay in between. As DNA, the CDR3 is TGTGCCAGCAGCCCCCCTCGGGGTATTGGATCCGAGCAGTACTTC. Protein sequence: CASSPPRGIGSEQYF.

The CDR3 is CASSTPGQGYYGYTF. DNA of the CDR3: TGTGCCAGCAGTACGCCGGGACAGGGATACTATGGCTACACCTTC. V and J are TRBV6-6 and TRBJ1-2; 9 nucleotides agree with TRBD1. V lost 5 bases and J lost 3; bases outside the gene matches: 7. The germline V gene has CDR1 MNHNY and CDR2 SVGAGI (reference sequence). The CDR3 is 15 amino acids.

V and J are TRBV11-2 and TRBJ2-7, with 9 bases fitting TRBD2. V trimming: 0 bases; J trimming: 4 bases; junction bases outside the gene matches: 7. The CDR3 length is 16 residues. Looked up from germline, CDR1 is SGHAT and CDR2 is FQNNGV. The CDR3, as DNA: TGTGCCAGCAGCTTAGATAGCGGGGGTTTATTTTACGAGCAGTACTTC. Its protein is CASSLDSGGLFYEQYF.

In DNA form, the CDR3 reads TGTGCCAGCAGTTTACGGGGGTGGGGCCCTAACTATGGCTACACCTTC. Its translation: CASSLRGWGPNYGYTF. This chain connects TRBV28 to TRBJ1-2; possible D gene TRBD1, 5 bases. The CDR3 is 16 amino acids. The ends were cut back, 2 bases at V and 0 bases at J, with 13 bases in the middle. From germline, CDR1 is MDHEN and CDR2 SYDVKM.

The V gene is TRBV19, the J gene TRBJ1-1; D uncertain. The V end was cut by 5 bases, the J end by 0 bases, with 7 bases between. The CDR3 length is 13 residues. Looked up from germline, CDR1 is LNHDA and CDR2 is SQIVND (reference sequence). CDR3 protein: CASSPGMNTEAFF. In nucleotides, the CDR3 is TGTGCCAGTAGTCCAGGAATGAACACTGAAGCTTTCTTT.

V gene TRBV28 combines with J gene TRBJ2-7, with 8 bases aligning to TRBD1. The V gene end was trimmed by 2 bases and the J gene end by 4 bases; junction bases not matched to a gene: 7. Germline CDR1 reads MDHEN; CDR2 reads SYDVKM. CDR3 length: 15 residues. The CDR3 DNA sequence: TGTGCCAGCAGTTTAGCAAAGGGACAGGTTTACGAGCAGTACTTC. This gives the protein CASSLAKGQVYEQYF.

CDR3 DNA sequence: TGTGCCAGCAGTGTTGGGACTTACTACGAGCAGTACTTC. It is translated as CASSVGTYYEQYF. The chain carries TRBV2 and TRBJ2-7, with D maybe TRBD2 (6 bases). The V end was cut by 4 bases, the J end by 3 bases, with 10 bases between. CDR3 size: 13 residues. Germline V gene data show CDR1 as SNHLY and CDR2 as FYNNEI.

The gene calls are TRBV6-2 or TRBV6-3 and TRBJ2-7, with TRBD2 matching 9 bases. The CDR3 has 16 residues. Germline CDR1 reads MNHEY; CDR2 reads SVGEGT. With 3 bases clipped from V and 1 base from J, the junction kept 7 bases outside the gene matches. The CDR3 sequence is CASSYPTLAGSYEQYF. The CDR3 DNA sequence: TGTGCCAGCAGTTATCCAACCCTAGCGGGATCCTACGAGCAGTACTTC.